The next 10 T cell receptor beta chains were all read from a single sample in a study of CD8+CD57+ T cells in acquired aplastic anemia. Profiles of TCR beta VDJ and CDR3 were generated from a genomic DNA template. From the reads, TCRdb called clonotypes with MiXCR, one entry per CDR3 protein. In the table there are roughly 200,000 distinct CDR3 sequences, roughly 60% of which are singletons. Sequencing involved patients with CD8+CD57+ cell expansion previously shown by flow cytometry. The sequenced sample consisted of sorted CD4+, CD8+, or CD8+CD57+ T cells (not recorded which) from PBMCs. The source of these receptors is a human donor with aplastic anemia.

There are many counts of this clonotype. The chain joins TRBV7-2 to TRBJ2-1; 8 bases are a match to TRBD2. CDR1 SGHTA and CDR2 FQGNSA come from the germline V gene. Trimming at V came to 5 bases and at J to 0 bases, leaving 9 bases not matched to a gene. The CDR3 consists of 17 residues. The CDR3 loop reads CASSNRLARSSYNEQFF. The CDR3 DNA reads TGTGCCAGCAGCAACAGACTAGCGCGGAGCTCCTACAATGAGCAGTTCTTC. The complete variable domain, with remaining parts taken from reference TRBV7-2 and TRBJ2-1, reads GAGVSQSPSNKVTEKGKDVELRCDPISGHTALYWYRQSLGQGLEFLIYFQGNSAPDKSGLPSDRFSAERTGGSVSTLTIQRTQQEDSAVYLCASSNRLARSSYNEQFFGPGTRLTVL.

This clonotype was seen only once. V gene TRBV20-1 combines with J gene TRBJ1-5; D unclear. Germline lookup yields CDR1 DFQATT and CDR2 SNEGSKA (reference sequence). V lost 0 bases and J 5 bases, leaving 14 bases between the germline ends. The CDR3 has 15 amino acids. In DNA, the CDR3 is TGCAGTGCTAGAGATCCAGGAAGTGTATATCAGCCCCAGCATTTT. As protein: CSARDPGSVYQPQHF.

The chain joins TRBV7-2 to TRBJ2-7; D is undetermined. The CDR3 is 13 residues long. Trimming took 1 base from V and 3 from J, leaving 7 bases between them. Germline V lookup: CDR1 SGHTA, CDR2 FQGNSA. The CDR3 sequence: CASSLVNFYEQYF. The CDR3 bases are TGTGCCAGCAGCTTAGTAAACTTCTACGAGCAGTACTTC.

The chain recombines TRBV12-3 or TRBV12-4 with TRBJ2-1; D call uncertain. This CDR3 region has 12 residues. With 4 bases removed from V and 6 bases from J, the gap between germline ends came to 7 bases. The CDR3 sequence is CASSSRGNEQFF. In DNA form, the CDR3 reads TGTGCCAGCAGTTCGCGTGGCAATGAGCAGTTCTTC.

The V and J genes are TRBV19 and TRBJ2-7; D may be TRBD1 (5 bases). The V gene's germline CDR1 is LNHDA and CDR2 SQIVND (reference sequence). CDR3 length: 13 amino acids. Deletions cut 2 bases from V and 5 bases from J, with 10 bases between. Here the CDR3 reads CASSIQGRDEQYF. DNA of the CDR3: TGTGCCAGTAGTATACAGGGTAGGGACGAGCAGTACTTC.

The genes are TRBV7-8 and TRBJ1-5; no reliable D call. Germline V gene sequence: CDR1 SGHVS, CDR2 FQNEAQ. Trimming removed 6 bases from V and 11 bases from J, with 26 bases in between. There are 16 residues in the CDR3. CDR3 region: CASSSKGRLNQWTQHF. CDR3 nucleotides: TGTGCCAGCAGTTCGAAGGGCAGACTCAATCAGTGGACCCAGCATTTT.

This clonotype was picked up a small number of times. The V and J genes are TRBV5-8 and TRBJ2-3; 7 bases are shared with TRBD1. The trim removed 0 bases at V and 4 bases at J, leaving 2 bases unmatched. This CDR3 contains 14 residues. Looked up from germline, CDR1 is SGHTS and CDR2 is YDEGEE. The CDR3 protein is CASSLGQGADTQYF. CDR3 coding DNA: TGTGCCAGCAGCTTGGGGCAGGGGGCAGATACGCAGTATTTT.

This clonotype was counted once. The J gene is TRBJ2-4, the V gene TRBV2, with a weak D call TRBD2 (5 bases). The V and J ends lost 7 bases and 13 bases respectively, with 8 bases between them. Germline lookup yields CDR1 SNHLY and CDR2 FYNNEI. This CDR3 spans 9 amino acids. The CDR3 reads CASNSGQYF. The CDR3 DNA sequence: TGTGCCAGCAATTCGGGACAGTACTTC. Variable domain in full (rest from reference TRBV2 and TRBJ2-4): EPEVTQTPSHQVTQMGQEVILRCVPISNHLYFYWYRQILGQKVEFLVSFYNNEISEKSEIFDDQFSVERPDGSNFTLKIRSTKLEDSAMYFCASNSGQYFGAGTRLSVL.

The rearrangement links TRBV5-6 to TRBJ1-2; D not certain. V was pared by 0 bases and J by 4 bases, with 13 bases between. Germline CDR1 SGHDT, CDR2 YYEEEE. This CDR3 has 15 residues. CDR3 DNA: TGTGCCAGCAGCTTGGCCCTCGAAGCCCTCTATGGCTACACCTTC. Encoded protein: CASSLALEALYGYTF.

V gene TRBV24-1 combines with J gene TRBJ2-2, with TRBD2 matching 7 bases. Unmatched junction bases numbered 6, after V lost 4 bases and J lost 2 bases. The CDR3 is 16 residues long. Germline values: CDR1 KGHDR, CDR2 SFDVKD. The CDR3 loop is CATSEAGTTNTGELFF. CDR3 DNA sequence: TGTGCCACCAGTGAGGCCGGGACTACCAACACCGGGGAGCTGTTTTTT.